This T cell receptor (beta chain) was recorded in a study of early T cells in non-severe SARS-CoV-2 infection. This CDR3 has 15 amino acids. CDR1 and CDR2 (germline): MNHEY, SVGEGT. The V end was cut by 6 bases, the J end by 0 bases, with 15 bases between. MiXCR, applied by TCRdb to the 5' RACE reads, yields one record per CDR3 protein. The sample holds tens of thousands of distinct CDR3 sequences, under 15% seen once. The chain employs TRBV6-2 or TRBV6-3 and TRBJ2-7; D uncertain. The TCR comes from an adult who was a healthcare worker with PCR-confirmed SARS-CoV-2 infection or an uninfected control (not recorded which). This material consisted of whole blood, taken at baseline. The CDR3, as DNA: TGTGCCAGCAGAAACCCGACCGCTAGCTCCTACGAGCAGTACTTC. Protein product: CASRNPTASSYEQYF.